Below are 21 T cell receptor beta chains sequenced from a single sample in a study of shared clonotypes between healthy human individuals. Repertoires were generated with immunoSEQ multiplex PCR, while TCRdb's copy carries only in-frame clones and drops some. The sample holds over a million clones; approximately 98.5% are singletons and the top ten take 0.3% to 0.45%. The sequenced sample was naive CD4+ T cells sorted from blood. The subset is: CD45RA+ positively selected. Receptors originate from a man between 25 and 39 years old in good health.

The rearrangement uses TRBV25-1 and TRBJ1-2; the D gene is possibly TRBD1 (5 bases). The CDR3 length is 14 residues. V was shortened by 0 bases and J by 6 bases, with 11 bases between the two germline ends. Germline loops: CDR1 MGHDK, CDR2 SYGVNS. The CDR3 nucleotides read TGTGCCAGCAGTGAATACGGGCAGGGTCATGGCTACACCTTC. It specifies CASSEYGQGHGYTF.

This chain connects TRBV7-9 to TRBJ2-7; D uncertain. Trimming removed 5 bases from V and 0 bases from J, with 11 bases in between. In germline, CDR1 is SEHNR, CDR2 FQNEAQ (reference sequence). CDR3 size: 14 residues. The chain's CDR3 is CASSDPRSSYEQYF. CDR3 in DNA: TGTGCCAGCAGCGACCCTAGATCCTCCTACGAGCAGTACTTC. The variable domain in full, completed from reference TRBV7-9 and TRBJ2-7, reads DTGVSQNPRHKITKRGQNVTFRCDPISEHNRLYWYRQTLGQGPEFLTYFQNEAQLEKSRLLSDRFSAERPKGSFSTLEIQRTEQGDSAMYLCASSDPRSSYEQYFGPGTRLTVT.

CDR3 residues: CASTRDRNEKLFF. The CDR3 nucleotides read TGTGCCAGTACCCGGGACAGAAATGAAAAACTGTTTTTT. The J gene is TRBJ1-4, the V gene TRBV19, with 7 nucleotides matching TRBD1. The CDR3 has 13 amino acids. Germline trimming cut 7 bases from V and 5 bases from J; bases unmatched to any gene: 4. Germline loops: CDR1 LNHDA, CDR2 SQIVND (reference sequence). Full variable domain (outside the CDR3, taken from reference TRBV19 and TRBJ1-4): DGGITQSPKYLFRKEGQNVTLSCEQNLNHDAMYWYRQDPGQGLRLIYYSQIVNDFQKGDIAEGYSVSREKKESFPLTVTSAQKNPTAFYLCASTRDRNEKLFFGSGTQLSVL.

Written as DNA, the CDR3 is TGTGCCAGCACCCGGACAGGGGAGCTGGGCGAGCAGTACTTC. Translated, it gives CASTRTGELGEQYF. The genes are TRBV27 and TRBJ2-7, with 9 bases that match TRBD1. This CDR3 has 14 residues. Germline V gene data show CDR1 as MNHEY and CDR2 as SMNVEV (reference sequence). The V and J ends lost 7 bases and 6 bases, in that order; junction bases with no gene match: 10.

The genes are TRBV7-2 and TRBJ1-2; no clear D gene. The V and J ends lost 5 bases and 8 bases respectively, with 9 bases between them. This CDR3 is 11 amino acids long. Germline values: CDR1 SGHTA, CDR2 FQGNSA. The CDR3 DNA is TGTGCCAGCAGCCCCGTGGGGGGCTACACCTTC. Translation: CASSPVGGYTF.

CDR3 DNA: TGTGCCAGCAGTTTAAAGGCCCCCATGGGGGGGAGCGTTCTCTACGAGCAGTACTTC. Amino acid sequence: CASSLKAPMGGSVLYEQYF. The gene calls are TRBV27 and TRBJ2-7, with 7 bases that match TRBD2. This CDR3 region has 19 residues. The germline V gene encodes CDR1 MNHEY and CDR2 SMNVEV (reference sequence). J lost 3 bases, V lost 2 bases, and 19 bases had no gene match.

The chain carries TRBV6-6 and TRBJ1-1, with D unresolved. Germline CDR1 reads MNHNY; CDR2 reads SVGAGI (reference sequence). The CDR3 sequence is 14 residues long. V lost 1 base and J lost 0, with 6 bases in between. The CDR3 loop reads CASSYLQMNTEAFF. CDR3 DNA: TGTGCCAGCAGTTACTTGCAGATGAACACTGAAGCTTTCTTT.

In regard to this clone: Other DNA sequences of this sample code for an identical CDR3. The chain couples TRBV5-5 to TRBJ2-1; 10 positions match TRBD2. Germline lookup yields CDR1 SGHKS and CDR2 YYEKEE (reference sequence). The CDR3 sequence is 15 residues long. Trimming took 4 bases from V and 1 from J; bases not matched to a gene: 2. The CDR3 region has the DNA TGTGCCAGCAGCCTAGCGGGAGTGTCCTACAATGAGCAGTTCTTC. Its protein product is CASSLAGVSYNEQFF.

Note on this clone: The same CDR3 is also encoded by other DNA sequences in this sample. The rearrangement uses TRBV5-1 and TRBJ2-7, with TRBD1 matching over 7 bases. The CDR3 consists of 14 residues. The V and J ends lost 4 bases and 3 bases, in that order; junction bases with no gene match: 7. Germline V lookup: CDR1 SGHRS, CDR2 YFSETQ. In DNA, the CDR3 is TGCGCCAGCAGCCCCAGGACAGGCAACTACGAGCAGTACTTC. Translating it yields CASSPRTGNYEQYF.

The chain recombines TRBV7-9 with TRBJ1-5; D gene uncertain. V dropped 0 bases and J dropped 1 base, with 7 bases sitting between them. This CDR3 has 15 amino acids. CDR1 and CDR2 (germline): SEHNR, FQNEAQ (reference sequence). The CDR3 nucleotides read TGTGCCAGCAGCTTAGCAGGACGAAGCAATCAGCCCCAGCATTTT. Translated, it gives CASSLAGRSNQPQHF. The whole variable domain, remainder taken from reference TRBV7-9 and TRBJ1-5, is DTGVSQNPRHKITKRGQNVTFRCDPISEHNRLYWYRQTLGQGPEFLTYFQNEAQLEKSRLLSDRFSAERPKGSFSTLEIQRTEQGDSAMYLCASSLAGRSNQPQHFGDGTRLSIL.

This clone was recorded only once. CDR3 sequence: CASSLAGLVVDEQFF. DNA of the CDR3: TGTGCCAGCAGCTTAGCAGGGCTAGTTGTCGATGAGCAGTTCTTC. The chain is built from TRBV7-6 and TRBJ2-1, with D uncertain. This CDR3 comprises 15 residues. V dropped 0 bases and J dropped 8 bases, with 14 bases sitting between them. Germline-derived CDR1 and CDR2 are SGHVS and FNYEAQ. Filled out from reference TRBV7-6 and TRBJ2-1, the complete variable domain reads GAGVSQSPRYKVTKRGQDVALRCDPISGHVSLYWYRQALGQGPEFLTYFNYEAQQDKSGLPNDRFSAERPEGSISTLTIQRTEQRDSAMYRCASSLAGLVVDEQFFGPGTRLTVL.

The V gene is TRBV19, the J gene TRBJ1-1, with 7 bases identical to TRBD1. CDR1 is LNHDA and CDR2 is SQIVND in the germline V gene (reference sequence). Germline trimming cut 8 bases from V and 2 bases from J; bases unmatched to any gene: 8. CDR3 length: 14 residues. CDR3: CASSRGQTNTEAFF. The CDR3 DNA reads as TGTGCCAGTTCCCGGGGACAGACAAACACTGAAGCTTTCTTT.

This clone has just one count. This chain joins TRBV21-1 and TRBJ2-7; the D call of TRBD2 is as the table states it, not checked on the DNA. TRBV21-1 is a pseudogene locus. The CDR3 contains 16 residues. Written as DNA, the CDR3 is TGTGCCAGCAGCTCAAACGTCGGGAGGGCCAGCTACGAGCAGTACTTC. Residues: CASSSNVGRASYEQYF.

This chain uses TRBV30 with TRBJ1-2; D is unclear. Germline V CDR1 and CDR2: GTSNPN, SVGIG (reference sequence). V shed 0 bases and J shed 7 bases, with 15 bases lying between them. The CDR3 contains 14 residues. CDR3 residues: CAWSVRSSGSGYTF. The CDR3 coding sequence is TGTGCCTGGAGTGTACGCAGCTCAGGCAGTGGCTACACCTTC.

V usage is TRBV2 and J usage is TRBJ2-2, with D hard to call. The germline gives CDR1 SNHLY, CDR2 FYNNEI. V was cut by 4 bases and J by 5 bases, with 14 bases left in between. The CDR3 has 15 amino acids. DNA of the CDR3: TGTGCCAGCAGTGCGTTCACAGTTCGGACCGGGGAGCTGTTTTTT. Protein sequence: CASSAFTVRTGELFF.

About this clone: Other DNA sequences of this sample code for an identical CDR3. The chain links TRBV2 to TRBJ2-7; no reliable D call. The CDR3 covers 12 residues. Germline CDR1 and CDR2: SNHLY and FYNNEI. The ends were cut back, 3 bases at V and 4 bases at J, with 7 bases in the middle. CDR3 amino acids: CASSETPYEQYF. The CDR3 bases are TGTGCCAGCAGTGAGACACCTTACGAGCAGTACTTC.

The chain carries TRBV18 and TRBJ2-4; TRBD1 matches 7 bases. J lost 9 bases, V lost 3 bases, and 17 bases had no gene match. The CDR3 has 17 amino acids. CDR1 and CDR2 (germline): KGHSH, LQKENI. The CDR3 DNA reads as TGTGCCAGCTCACCGATCGCCAGTAACAGGGGAATTTTCATTCAGTACTTC. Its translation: CASSPIASNRGIFIQYF. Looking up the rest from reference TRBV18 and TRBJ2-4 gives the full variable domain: NAGVMQNPRHLVRRRGQEARLRCSPMKGHSHVYWYRQLPEEGLKFMVYLQKENIIDESGMPKERFSAEFPKEGPSILRIQQVVRGDSAAYFCASSPIASNRGIFIQYFGAGTRLSVL.

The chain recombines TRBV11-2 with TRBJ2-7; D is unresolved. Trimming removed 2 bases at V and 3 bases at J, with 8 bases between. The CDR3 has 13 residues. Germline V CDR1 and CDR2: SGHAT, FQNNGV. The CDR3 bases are TGTGCCAGCAGCTTATTCGACCACTACGAGCAGTACTTC. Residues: CASSLFDHYEQYF. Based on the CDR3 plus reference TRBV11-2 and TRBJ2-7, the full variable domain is EAGVAQSPRYKIIEKRQSVAFWCNPISGHATLYWYQQILGQGPKLLIQFQNNGVVDDSQLPKDRFSAERLKGVDSTLKIQPAKLEDSAVYLCASSLFDHYEQYFGPGTRLTVT.

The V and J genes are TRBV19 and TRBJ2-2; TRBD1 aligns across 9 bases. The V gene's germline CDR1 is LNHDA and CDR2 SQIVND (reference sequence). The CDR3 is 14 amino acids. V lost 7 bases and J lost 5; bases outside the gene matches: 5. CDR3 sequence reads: CASIGTGQTGELFF. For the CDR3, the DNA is TGTGCCAGTATTGGGACAGGGCAAACCGGGGAGCTGTTTTTT.

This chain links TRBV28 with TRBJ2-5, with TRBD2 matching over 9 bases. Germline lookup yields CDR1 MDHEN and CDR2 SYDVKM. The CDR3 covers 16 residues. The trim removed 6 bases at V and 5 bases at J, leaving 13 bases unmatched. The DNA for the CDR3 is TGTGCCAGCAGCTCAAGCGCAGCGGGAGGTTGGGAGACCCAGTACTTC. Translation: CASSSSAAGGWETQYF.

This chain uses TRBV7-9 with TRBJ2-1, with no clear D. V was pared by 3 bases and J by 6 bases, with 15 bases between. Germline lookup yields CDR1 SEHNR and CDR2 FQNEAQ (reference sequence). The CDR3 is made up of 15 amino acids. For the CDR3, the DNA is TGTGCCAGCAGCTTCGACTTAATACTGATCAATGAGCAGTTCTTC. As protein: CASSFDLILINEQFF.